This T cell receptor beta chain was obtained from a study of human T cells and chemical hapten exposure. Study in general: The patient population, which was mostly female, had alopecia areata, totalis or universalis. The study, taken as a whole, reports: Among TCRs, those above 1 in 1000 frequency were unaffected by DPC sensitization.

Only a few counts were recorded for this clonotype. Its antigen is still unknown. In TCRdb, the RACE reads were re-called with MiXCR into one record per CDR3 protein. This repertoire shows over 130,000 distinct CDR3 sequences, around 11% found once; its top ten account for 1.3% to 1.5%. Regarding time point: patch test 2, 6 weeks after DPC sensitization. Treatment meaning: therapeutic diphenylcyclopropenone sensitization with weekly scalp DPC. The CDR3 has 15 amino acids. CDR1 and CDR2 from the germline V gene are SNHLY and FYNNEI. The V gene lost 3 bases and the J gene lost 7 bases, with 15 bases spanning the gap.

The source was whole blood, collected in connection with sensitization to the hapten diphenylcyclopropenone (DPC). This chain uses TRBV2 with TRBJ2-2; the D gene is possibly TRBD1 (5 bases). This TCR came from a woman aged 45-65 years with alopecia areata. Some clones in this sample may be carry-over from other donors' samples. CDR3 sequence (DNA): TGTGCCAGCAGTGACGGCCAGGGTTTTAGCGGGGAGCTGTTTTTT. Amino acid sequence: CASSDGQGFSGELFF.